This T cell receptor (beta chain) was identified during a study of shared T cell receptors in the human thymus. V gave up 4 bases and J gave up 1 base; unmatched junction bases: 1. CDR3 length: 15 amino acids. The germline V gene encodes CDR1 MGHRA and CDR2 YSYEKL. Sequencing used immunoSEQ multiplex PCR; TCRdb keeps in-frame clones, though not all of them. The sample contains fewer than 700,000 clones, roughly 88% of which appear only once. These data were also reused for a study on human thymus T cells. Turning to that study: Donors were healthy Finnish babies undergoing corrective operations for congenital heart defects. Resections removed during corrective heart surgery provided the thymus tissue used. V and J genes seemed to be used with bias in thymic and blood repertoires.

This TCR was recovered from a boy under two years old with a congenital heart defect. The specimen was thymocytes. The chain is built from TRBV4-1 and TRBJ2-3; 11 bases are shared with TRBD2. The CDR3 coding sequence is TGCGCCAGCAGCCCACTAGCGGGGGGCACAGATACGCAGTATTTT. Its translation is CASSPLAGGTDTQYF.